This T cell receptor (beta chain) emerged from a study of cytomegalovirus exposure and HLA in healthy donors. Here immunoSEQ multiplex PCR was the method, and the copy in TCRdb shows in-frame clones only, minus some. The sample lists 67,000 or so clones; roughly 94% were seen once. Germline V gene lookup returns CDR1 SEHNR and CDR2 FQNEAQ (reference sequence). V was clipped by 7 bases and J by 5 bases; unmatched bases: 9. CDR3 length: 15 amino acids. The TCR sequence derives from a man between 18 and 35 years old in good health and CMV-seropositive. The chain employs TRBV7-9 and TRBJ2-3; TRBD1 matches 10 bases. Material: PBMCs. The CDR3 region is CASNAGQGMGDTQYF. In DNA form, the CDR3 reads TGTGCCAGCAACGCGGGACAGGGGATGGGAGATACGCAGTATTTT.